These 30 T cell receptor beta chains were all obtained from the same sample, sequenced in a study of cytomegalovirus exposure and HLA in healthy donors. Primers for the PCR totalled 60 Vbeta and 13 Jbeta. Sequencing used immunoSEQ multiplex PCR; TCRdb keeps in-frame clones, though not all of them. This sample carries 150,000 to 200,000 clones, almost 85% of them seen once, and the ten largest clones take over 2%. The sample was PBMCs. The receptors originated from a woman between 50 and 59 years old in good health and CMV-seronegative.

This chain links TRBV10-3 with TRBJ1-3; 7 nucleotides align to TRBD1. This CDR3 spans 16 amino acids. CDR1 is ENHRY, CDR2 SYGVKD, per germline. The V gene end was trimmed by 6 bases and the J gene end by 4 bases; junction bases not matched to a gene: 12. The CDR3 DNA follows: TGTGCCATCAGGGCCTCGGAGGGGGCGGTGGGAAACACCATATATTTT. Translation: CAIRASEGAVGNTIYF.

The V gene is TRBV4-1, the J gene TRBJ2-4, with TRBD2 matching over 11 bases. Germline values: CDR1 MGHRA, CDR2 YSYEKL. There are 18 residues in the CDR3. The V and J ends lost 1 base and 6 bases, in that order; junction bases with no gene match: 11. Here the CDR3 reads CASSQGGASGRLGNIQYF. For the CDR3, the DNA is TGCGCCAGCAGCCAAGGAGGGGCTAGCGGGAGGCTTGGAAACATTCAGTACTTC.

The V and J genes are TRBV27 and TRBJ2-6, with D perhaps TRBD1 (5 bases). This CDR3 region has 15 residues. CDR1 is MNHEY, CDR2 SMNVEV, per germline (reference sequence). Trimming took off 5 bases at V and 3 bases at J, with 11 bases between the two ends. CDR3 nucleotides: TGTGCCAGCAGTACTCAGGGTTATGGGGCCAACGTCCTGACTTTC. The encoded protein is CASSTQGYGANVLTF. Using reference TRBV27 and TRBJ2-6 for the parts outside the CDR3, the full variable domain is EAQVTQNPRYLITVTGKKLTVTCSQNMNHEYMSWYRQDPGLGLRQIYYSMNVEVTDKGDVPEGYKVSRKEKRNFPLILESPSPNQTSLYFCASSTQGYGANVLTFGAGSRLTVL.

The DNA of the CDR3 is TGTGCCAGCAGGCCGCAATACGTACCCTCGGGACTAGCGGGATCAAGCTCCTACAATGAGCAGTTCTTC. Protein: CASRPQYVPSGLAGSSSYNEQFF. V usage is TRBV9 and J usage is TRBJ2-1, with 13 bases matching TRBD2. J lost 0 bases, V lost 5 bases, and 23 bases had no gene match. Per germline, CDR1 SGDLS and CDR2 YYNGEE. This CDR3 is built from 23 residues.

The genes are TRBV5-4 and TRBJ2-2; TRBD2 is a possible D gene (6 bases). This CDR3 spans 15 amino acids. Germline CDR1 reads SGHNT; CDR2 reads YYREEE (reference sequence). V lost 4 bases and J 1 base, leaving 11 bases between the germline ends. CDR3 sequence (DNA): TGTGCCAGCAGCGCCGGGAGCGGGAACACCGGGGAGCTGTTTTTT. It translates to CASSAGSGNTGELFF. Complete variable domain (other parts from reference TRBV5-4 and TRBJ2-2): ETGVTQSPTHLIKTRGQQVTLRCSSQSGHNTVSWYQQALGQGPQFIFQYYREEENGRGNFPPRFSGLQFPNYSSELNVNALELDDSALYLCASSAGSGNTGELFFGEGSRLTVL.

V is TRBV7-3 and J is TRBJ2-2; perhaps TRBD2 as D (6 bases). The CDR3 extends over 15 amino acids. From germline, CDR1 is SGHTA and CDR2 FQGTGA. Trimming left V 5 bases short and J 4 bases short, with 14 bases between. Here the CDR3 reads CASSATGSITGELFF. The CDR3 DNA reads as TGTGCCAGCAGCGCGACCGGGAGCATCACCGGGGAGCTGTTTTTT.

This sequence joins TRBV5-1 and TRBJ2-5, with 10 bases identical to TRBD2. CDR1 is SGHRS and CDR2 is YFSETQ in the germline V gene. J lost 2 bases, V lost 4 bases, and 5 bases had no gene match. The CDR3 sequence is 15 residues long. CDR3 coding DNA: TGCGCCAGCAGCCCCAGCGGGAGGGGGCAAGAGACCCAGTACTTC. It is translated as CASSPSGRGQETQYF.

V gene TRBV2 combines with J gene TRBJ2-2, with D possibly being TRBD2 (7 bases). Germline CDR1 is SNHLY and CDR2 is FYNNEI. The CDR3 contains 14 residues. Trimming removed 8 bases from V and 1 base from J, with 11 bases in between. DNA for the CDR3: TGTGCCAGCCATAGGGGGGGGAACACCGGGGAGCTGTTTTTT. Amino acids: CASHRGGNTGELFF.

The chain links TRBV9 to TRBJ2-3; a weak D match, TRBD2 (5 bases). V lost 3 bases and J 0 bases, leaving 11 bases between the germline ends. The CDR3 sequence is 15 residues long. Germline V gene data show CDR1 as SGDLS and CDR2 as YYNGEE. DNA of the CDR3: TGTGCCAGCAGCGCCCGGGGTTCGAGCACAGATACGCAGTATTTT. This sequence encodes CASSARGSSTDTQYF.

The count of this clone is one. V is TRBV27 and J is TRBJ1-5, with 8 bases lining up with TRBD1. The CDR3 runs 15 residues. CDR1 is MNHEY and CDR2 is SMNVEV in the germline V gene (reference sequence). The ends lost 2 bases at V and 10 bases at J; junction bases unmatched: 10. The CDR3 region is CASSLKGQGVIPQHF. The CDR3 coding sequence is TGTGCCAGCAGTTTAAAAGGACAGGGTGTTATTCCCCAGCATTTT.

The chain carries TRBV6-5 and TRBJ2-1; D may be TRBD2 (5 bases). Trimming took off 3 bases at V and 7 bases at J, with 16 bases between the two ends. Germline V CDR1 and CDR2: MNHEY, SVGAGI. The length of the CDR3 is 15 residues. The CDR3: CASSYRGEVVNEQFF. The CDR3 DNA follows: TGTGCCAGCAGTTATCGGGGAGAAGTGGTGAATGAGCAGTTCTTC.

The gene calls are TRBV7-9 and TRBJ2-7, with TRBD1 as a possible D gene (5 bases). The CDR3 extends over 14 amino acids. Trimming stripped 9 bases from V and 3 bases from J, with 18 bases between. Germline lookup yields CDR1 SEHNR and CDR2 FQNEAQ (reference sequence). The CDR3 nucleotides are TGTGCCAGTGAATGGGGCTTAGGTGACTACGAGCAGTACTTC. This gives the protein CASEWGLGDYEQYF.

The chain has TRBV27 and TRBJ2-7; no definite D call. Looked up from germline, CDR1 is MNHEY and CDR2 is SMNVEV (reference sequence). Trimming stripped 3 bases from V and 2 bases from J, with 8 bases between. The CDR3 consists of 13 residues. The CDR3 nucleotides read TGTGCCAGCAGTTTTGTCGGTCCCTACGAGCAGTACTTC. Translating it yields CASSFVGPYEQYF.

The rearrangement links TRBV28 to TRBJ2-7; 8 bases map to TRBD1. The germline V gene has CDR1 MDHEN and CDR2 SYDVKM. Germline trimming cut 7 bases from V and 6 bases from J; bases unmatched to any gene: 14. The CDR3 consists of 15 residues. The CDR3 DNA follows: TGTGCCAGCATCTTAACCGGGACAGGCGTCTCCGAGCAGTACTTC. Its protein product is CASILTGTGVSEQYF. The entire variable domain, with the rest obtained from reference TRBV28 and TRBJ2-7, is as follows: DVKVTQSSRYLVKRTGEKVFLECVQDMDHENMFWYRQDPGLGLRLIYFSYDVKMKEKGDIPEGYSVSREKKERFSLILESASTNQTSMYLCASILTGTGVSEQYFGPGTRLTVT.

The chain uses TRBV19 and TRBJ2-7, with 8 nucleotides matching TRBD1. This CDR3 comprises 15 residues. The germline CDR1 and CDR2 sequences are LNHDA and SQIVND (reference sequence). V lost 3 bases, J lost 0 bases, and 4 bases stayed unmatched. CDR3 sequence reads: CASSMRTGSSYEQYF. DNA for the CDR3: TGTGCCAGTAGTATGAGGACAGGGAGCTCCTACGAGCAGTACTTC.

This clone has just a few counts. The chain combines TRBV5-1 with TRBJ2-1; weak D call: TRBD2 (6 bases). CDR3 length: 14 residues. V lost 0 bases, J lost 9 bases, and 13 bases lay in between. Germline-derived CDR1 and CDR2 are SGHRS and YFSETQ. In DNA, the CDR3 is TGCGCCAGCAGCTTGGGGCGGCCAGCGGGTGAGCAGTTCTTC. Amino acids: CASSLGRPAGEQFF.

This clone showed up just once. The chain joins TRBV11-2 to TRBJ1-1; weak D call: TRBD1 (5 bases). This CDR3 contains 15 residues. CDR1 is SGHAT and CDR2 is FQNNGV in the germline V gene. Deletions cut 7 bases from V and 0 bases from J, with 15 bases between. CDR3 coding DNA: TGTGCCAGCAACCCAGCGGGGGGTATGAACACTGAAGCTTTCTTT. Amino acids: CASNPAGGMNTEAFF.

The chain joins TRBV21-1 to TRBJ2-2; the D call in the table, TRBD1, was not verified against the DNA. TRBV21-1 is given as a pseudogene. The CDR3 extends over 19 amino acids. The CDR3 region has the DNA TGTGCCAGCAGCAAAGCGCGGGGACAGGGGGCCTCGAACACCGGGGAGCTGTTTTTT. This gives the protein CASSKARGQGASNTGELFF.

The rearrangement uses TRBV19 and TRBJ1-1; 8 nucleotides match TRBD1. This CDR3 contains 16 residues. V trimming: 3 bases; J trimming: 4 bases; junction bases outside the gene matches: 10. The germline CDR1 and CDR2 sequences are LNHDA and SQIVND (reference sequence). CDR3 residues: CASSIPGTGRSTEAFF. CDR3 coding DNA: TGTGCCAGTAGTATCCCGGGGACAGGAAGGAGCACTGAAGCTTTCTTT. The complete variable domain, with remaining parts taken from reference TRBV19 and TRBJ1-1, reads DGGITQSPKYLFRKEGQNVTLSCEQNLNHDAMYWYRQDPGQGLRLIYYSQIVNDFQKGDIAEGYSVSREKKESFPLTVTSAQKNPTAFYLCASSIPGTGRSTEAFFGQGTRLTVV.

The chain couples TRBV7-2 to TRBJ1-5; possible D gene TRBD1, 6 bases. In germline, CDR1 is SGHTA, CDR2 FQGNSA. The CDR3 contains 14 residues. V was shortened by 4 bases and J by 1 base, with 8 bases between the two germline ends. The CDR3 loop is CASSSQGSNQPQHF. In nucleotides, the CDR3 is TGTGCCAGCAGCTCACAGGGAAGCAATCAGCCCCAGCATTTT.

This sequence joins TRBV19 and TRBJ2-3; D possibly corresponds to TRBD2 (5 bases). The ends were cut back, 5 bases at V and 5 bases at J, with 11 bases in the middle. The CDR3 consists of 13 residues. Germline V CDR1 and CDR2: LNHDA, SQIVND (reference sequence). The CDR3: CASSGARGDTQYF. The CDR3 bases are TGTGCCAGTAGTGGAGCCCGGGGAGATACGCAGTATTTT.

V usage is TRBV27 and J usage is TRBJ1-2, with 8 positions matching TRBD1. The J segment lost 0 bases and the V segment lost 4 bases, leaving 4 bases of the junction unmatched. The CDR3 sequence is 15 residues long. From germline, CDR1 is MNHEY and CDR2 SMNVEV (reference sequence). CDR3 sequence (DNA): TGTGCCAGCAGTTCCAAGACAGGGGCTAACTATGGCTACACCTTC. Translating gives CASSSKTGANYGYTF.

CDR3 nucleotides: TGCGCCAGCAGCTTGTACGGGCCATTTGTTGGGGCGCCGGGCACCGGGGAGCTGTTTTTT. It is translated as CASSLYGPFVGAPGTGELFF. The chain links TRBV5-1 to TRBJ2-2; perhaps TRBD1 as D (5 bases). The CDR3 has 20 residues. Germline assignment: CDR1 SGHRS and CDR2 YFSETQ. Deletions cut 1 base from V and 4 bases from J, with 26 bases between.

The chain couples TRBV4-2 to TRBJ2-3; 7 nucleotides agree with TRBD2. Germline V gene lookup returns CDR1 LGHNA and CDR2 YNFKEQ. The J segment lost 0 bases and the V segment lost 3 bases, leaving 12 bases of the junction unmatched. This CDR3 has 18 amino acids. The CDR3: CASSHSVAGGGSTDTQYF. CDR3 DNA: TGTGCCAGCAGCCATTCTGTAGCGGGCGGGGGAAGCACAGATACGCAGTATTTT.

The chain uses TRBV11-3 and TRBJ2-2; D not certain. Germline-derived CDR1 and CDR2 are SGHNT and YENEEA. The V gene lost 1 base and the J gene lost 4 bases, with 4 bases spanning the gap. The CDR3 has 13 amino acids. In nucleotides, the CDR3 is TGTGCCAGCAGCTTAGTATTCACCGGGGAGCTGTTTTTT. Translation: CASSLVFTGELFF.

The V and J genes are TRBV19 and TRBJ2-1; 9 positions match TRBD1. V lost 5 bases, J lost 7 bases, and 21 bases stayed unmatched. The CDR3 length is 19 residues. Looked up from germline, CDR1 is LNHDA and CDR2 is SQIVND (reference sequence). This CDR3 is CASSAVGTGTQKARNEQFF. Here the CDR3 DNA reads TGTGCCAGTAGTGCCGTCGGGACAGGGACACAAAAGGCGCGGAATGAGCAGTTCTTC.

The chain links TRBV18 to TRBJ2-7; no reliable D call. This CDR3 spans 13 amino acids. V gave up 3 bases and J gave up 3 bases, with 9 bases separating them. Germline V gives CDR1 KGHSH, CDR2 LQKENI. The CDR3 region has the DNA TGTGCCAGCTCACCGTCTAGAAACTACGAGCAGTACTTC. Encoded protein: CASSPSRNYEQYF. Using reference TRBV18 and TRBJ2-7 for the parts outside the CDR3, the full variable domain is NAGVMQNPRHLVRRRGQEARLRCSPMKGHSHVYWYRQLPEEGLKFMVYLQKENIIDESGMPKERFSAEFPKEGPSILRIQQVVRGDSAAYFCASSPSRNYEQYFGPGTRLTVT.

The chain carries TRBV19 and TRBJ1-1, with 8 nucleotides matching TRBD1. With 4 bases clipped from V and 4 bases from J, the junction kept 5 bases outside the gene matches. Germline values: CDR1 LNHDA, CDR2 SQIVND (reference sequence). The CDR3 runs 14 residues. CDR3 region: CASSTSDRVTEAFF. The CDR3, as DNA: TGTGCCAGTAGTACCTCGGACAGGGTCACTGAAGCTTTCTTT.

This rearrangement joins TRBV30 to TRBJ2-1, with TRBD2 identical over 12 bases. CDR1 GTSNPN and CDR2 SVGIG come from the germline V gene (reference sequence). V lost 4 bases to trimming and J lost 9 bases; unmatched junction nucleotides: 10. This CDR3 spans 15 amino acids. The CDR3 region is CAWTGLAGSPSEQFF. The CDR3 DNA reads as TGTGCCTGGACTGGACTAGCGGGATCCCCCAGTGAGCAGTTCTTC.

This sequence joins TRBV6-1 and TRBJ2-5; 10 bases match TRBD1. This CDR3 contains 14 residues. The germline V gene encodes CDR1 MNHNS and CDR2 SASEGT. J was trimmed by 6 bases and V by 7 bases; bases with no gene match: 8. The CDR3 is CASTSDRGRKTQYF. The CDR3 DNA reads TGTGCCAGCACTTCCGACAGGGGGCGTAAGACCCAGTACTTC.